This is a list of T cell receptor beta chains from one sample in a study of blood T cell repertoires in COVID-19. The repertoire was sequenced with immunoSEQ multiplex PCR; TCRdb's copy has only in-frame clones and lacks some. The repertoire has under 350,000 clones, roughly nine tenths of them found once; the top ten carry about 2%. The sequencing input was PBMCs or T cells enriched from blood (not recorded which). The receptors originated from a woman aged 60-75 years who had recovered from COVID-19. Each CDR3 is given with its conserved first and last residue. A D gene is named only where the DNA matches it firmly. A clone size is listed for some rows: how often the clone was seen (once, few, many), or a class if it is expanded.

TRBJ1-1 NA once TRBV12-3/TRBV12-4 TGTGCCAGCAGTTCCGGTACTGAAGCTTTCTTT CASSSGTEAFF
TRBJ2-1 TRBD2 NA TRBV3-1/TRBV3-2 TGTGCCAGCGGGAGGGTCTACAATGAGCAGTTCTTC CASGRVYNEQFF
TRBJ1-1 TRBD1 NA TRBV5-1 TGCGCCAGCAGCTTGGGGACAGGGGGCCCTGAAGCTTTCTTT CASSLGTGGPEAFF
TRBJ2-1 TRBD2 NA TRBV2 TGTGCCAGCAGTGAACAGCGGGGGGAGTACAATGAGCAGTTCTTC CASSEQRGEYNEQFF
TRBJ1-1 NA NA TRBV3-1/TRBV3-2 TGTGCCAGCAGCCAAGGAGACAGGCCCCCTGAAGCTTTCTTT CASSQGDRPPEAFF
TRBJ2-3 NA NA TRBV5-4 TGTGCCAGCAGCTTGGGGACAGCTAGCACAGATACGCAGTATTTT CASSLGTASTDTQYF
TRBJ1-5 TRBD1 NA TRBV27 TGTGCCAGCAGTTTAAGGGACAGGGTCAATCAGCCCCAGCATTTT CASSLRDRVNQPQHF
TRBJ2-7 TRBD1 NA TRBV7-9 TGTGCCAGCAGCTTAGGCCTGGGACAGGGTTCCTACGAGCAGTACTTC CASSLGLGQGSYEQYF
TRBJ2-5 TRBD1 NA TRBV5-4 TGTGCCAGCAGGACGGGTACAGGGGGTAGAGGGACCCAGTACTTC CASRTGTGGRGTQYF
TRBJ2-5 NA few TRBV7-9 TGTGCCAGCAGCCCCCTCGAACCTAAAATTGAGACCCAGTACTTC CASSPLEPKIETQYF
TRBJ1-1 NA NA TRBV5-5 TGTGCCAGCAGCTTGGTTGTGGGGCAGACGAACGCTGAAGCTTTCTTT CASSLVVGQTNAEAFF
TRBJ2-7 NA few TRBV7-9 TGTGCCAGCAGTCACAGGAGTACCTACGAGCAGTACTTC CASSHRSTYEQYF
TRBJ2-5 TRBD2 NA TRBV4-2 TGTGCCAGCAGCCAAGACGGACTAGCGGGGTTTGGCCAAGAGACCCAGTACTTC CASSQDGLAGFGQETQYF
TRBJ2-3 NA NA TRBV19 TGTGCCACCCGAAAAGACTGGCCAGATACGCAGTATTTT CATRKDWPDTQYF
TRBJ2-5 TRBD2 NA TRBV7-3 TGTGCCAGCAGCAGGGGACTAGGCCCCCAAGAGACCCAGTACTTC CASSRGLGPQETQYF
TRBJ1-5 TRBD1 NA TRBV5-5 TGTGCCAGCAGCTCTCCTACAGGAGGGGGCATCGGCAATCAGCCCCAGCATTTT CASSSPTGGGIGNQPQHF
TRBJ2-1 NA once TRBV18 TGTGCCAGCTCACCACTAGAAAATGAGCAGTTCTTC CASSPLENEQFF
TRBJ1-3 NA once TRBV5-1 TGCGCCAGCAGCGACAGAAACTCTGGAAACACCATATATTTT CASSDRNSGNTIYF
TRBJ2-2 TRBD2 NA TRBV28 TGTGCCAGCAGTTATTCACTAGCGGGGGGATTGAACACCGGGGAGCTGTTTTTT CASSYSLAGGLNTGELFF
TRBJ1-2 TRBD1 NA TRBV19 TGTGCCAGTACCTCACCGGGACAGGGGGCCTATGGCTACACCTTC CASTSPGQGAYGYTF
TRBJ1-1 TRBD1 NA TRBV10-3 TGTGCCATCGATTTCACAGGGGAAGGCACTGAAGCTTTCTTT CAIDFTGEGTEAFF
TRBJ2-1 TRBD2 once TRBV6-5 TGTGCCAGCAGTTCTAGCGGGGCCTACAATGAGCAGTTCTTC CASSSSGAYNEQFF
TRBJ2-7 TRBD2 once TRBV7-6 TGTGCCAGCAGCTTAGCGGTCGGGGGGACCTACGAGCAGTACTTC CASSLAVGGTYEQYF
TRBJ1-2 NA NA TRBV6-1 TGTGCCAGCAGTGGGGAGGGACGGCTATCAGTCTCGAGTGTGCTCTTC CASSGEGRLSVSSVLF
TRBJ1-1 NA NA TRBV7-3 TGTGCCAGCAGCAGGGGCTTCCACGGTGAAGCTTTCTTT CASSRGFHGEAFF
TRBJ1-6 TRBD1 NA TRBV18 TGTGCCAGCTCACCATTTCTAGGGGGCGGTTCACCCCTCCACTTT CASSPFLGGGSPLHF
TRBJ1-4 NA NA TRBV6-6 TGTGCCAGCAGTTACACAGGGAATAATGAAAAACTGTTTTTT CASSYTGNNEKLFF
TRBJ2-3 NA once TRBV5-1 TGCGCCAGCAGCGCCCTACAGGGACCGGGAGATACGCAGTATTTT CASSALQGPGDTQYF
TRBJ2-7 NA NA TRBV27 TGTGCCAGCAGCCGCCGGGGACAACCAGACTACGAGCAGTACTTC CASSRRGQPDYEQYF
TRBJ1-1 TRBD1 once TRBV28 TGTGCCGGCATGACCGGGACAGGGAACACTGAAGCTTTCTTT CAGMTGTGNTEAFF
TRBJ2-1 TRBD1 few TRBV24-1 TGTGCCACCAGTGATTTCCAGGGGGCCTACAATGAGCAGTTCTTC CATSDFQGAYNEQFF
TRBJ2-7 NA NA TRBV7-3 TGTGCCAGCAGCTACCAGGGCCTGGGGGAGCAGTACTTC CASSYQGLGEQYF
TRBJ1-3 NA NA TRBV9 TGTGCCAGCAGCGCCTTGGGGGGACGGATCTCTGGAAACACCATATATTTT CASSALGGRISGNTIYF
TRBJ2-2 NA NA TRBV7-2 TGTGCCAGCAACGGGGGTCAGGGAAGAGCCGGGGAGCTGTTTTTT CASNGGQGRAGELFF
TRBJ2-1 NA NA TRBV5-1 TGCGCCAGCAGCATGAACCCCGTGCTGGGACTTGACAATGAGCAGTTCTTC CASSMNPVLGLDNEQFF
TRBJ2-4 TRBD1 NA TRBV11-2 TGTGCCAGCAGCCGGGACAGAAAAAACATTCAGTACTTC CASSRDRKNIQYF
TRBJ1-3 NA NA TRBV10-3 TGTGCCATCAGTGGTGGACAGCTAAGCTCTGGAAACACCATATATTTT CAISGGQLSSGNTIYF
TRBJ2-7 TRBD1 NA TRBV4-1 TGCGCCAGCAGCCTTGGGGGTGGGACAGGGAACAGCGAGCAGTACTTC CASSLGGGTGNSEQYF
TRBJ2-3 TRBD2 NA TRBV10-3 TGTGCCATCAGGGCCGGACTAGCGGAGTCAGATACGCAGTATTTT CAIRAGLAESDTQYF
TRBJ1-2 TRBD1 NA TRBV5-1 TGCGCCAGCAGCCCGGGGACAGCTAACTATGGCTACACCTTC CASSPGTANYGYTF
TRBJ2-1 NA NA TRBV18 TGTGCCAGCTCACGGGAAGGCGGGATCTACAATGAGCAGTTCTTC CASSREGGIYNEQFF
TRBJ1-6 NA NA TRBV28 TGTGCCAGCAGTTTTCGGGGTTTTTATTCACCCCTCCACTTT CASSFRGFYSPLHF
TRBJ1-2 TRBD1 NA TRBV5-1 TGCGCCAGCAGCTTTGACAGGGGGCGGAATGGCTACACCTTC CASSFDRGRNGYTF